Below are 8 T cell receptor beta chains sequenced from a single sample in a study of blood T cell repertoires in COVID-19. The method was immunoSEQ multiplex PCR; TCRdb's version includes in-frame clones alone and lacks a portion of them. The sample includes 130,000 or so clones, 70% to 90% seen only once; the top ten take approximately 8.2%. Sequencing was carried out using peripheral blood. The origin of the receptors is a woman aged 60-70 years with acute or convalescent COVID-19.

The DNA of the CDR3 is TGTGCCAGCAGCAGGGGGCCTTCCCAAGCCGGTGAAGCTTTCTTT. Translated, it gives CASSRGPSQAGEAFF. The V call is TRBV11-3, the J call TRBJ1-1, with 7 positions matching TRBD1. The CDR3 contains 15 residues. Germline V gene lookup returns CDR1 SGHNT and CDR2 YENEEA. After removal of 5 bases from V and 7 bases from J, the junction contained 13 bases not matched to a gene. The whole variable domain, filled in from reference TRBV11-3 and TRBJ1-1, reads EAGVVQSPRYKIIEKKQPVAFWCNPISGHNTLYWYLQNLGQGPELLIRYENEEAVDDSQLPKDRFSAERLKGVDSTLKIQPAELGDSAVYLCASSRGPSQAGEAFFGQGTRLTVV.

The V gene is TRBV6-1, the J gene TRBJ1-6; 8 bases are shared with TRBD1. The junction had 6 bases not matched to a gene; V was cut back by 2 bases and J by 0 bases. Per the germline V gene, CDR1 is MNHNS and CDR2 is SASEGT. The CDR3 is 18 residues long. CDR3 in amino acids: CASSETRQGSSYNSPLHF. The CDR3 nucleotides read TGTGCCAGCAGTGAAACCCGACAGGGGAGCTCCTATAATTCACCCCTCCACTTT.

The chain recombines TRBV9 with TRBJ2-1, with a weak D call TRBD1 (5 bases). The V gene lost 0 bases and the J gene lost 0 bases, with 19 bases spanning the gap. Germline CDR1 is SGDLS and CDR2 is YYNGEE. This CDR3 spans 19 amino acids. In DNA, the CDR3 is TGTGCCAGCAGCGTAGGTCCAGGGCCCGTGAAGAGCTCCTACAATGAGCAGTTCTTC. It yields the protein CASSVGPGPVKSSYNEQFF.

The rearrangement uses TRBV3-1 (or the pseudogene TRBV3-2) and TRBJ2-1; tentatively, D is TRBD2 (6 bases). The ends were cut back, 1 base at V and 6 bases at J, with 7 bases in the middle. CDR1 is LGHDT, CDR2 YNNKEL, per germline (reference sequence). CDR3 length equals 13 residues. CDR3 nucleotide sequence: TGTGCCAGCAGCCAAGTTAGCGGCAATGAGCAGTTCTTC. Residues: CASSQVSGNEQFF.

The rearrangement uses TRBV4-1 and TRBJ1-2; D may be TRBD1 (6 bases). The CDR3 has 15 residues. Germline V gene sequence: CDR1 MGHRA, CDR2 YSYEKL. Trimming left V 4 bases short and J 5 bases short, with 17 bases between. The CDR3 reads CASSPAPRGDYGYTF. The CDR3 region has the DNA TGCGCCAGCAGCCCGGCTCCCAGGGGCGATTATGGCTACACCTTC.

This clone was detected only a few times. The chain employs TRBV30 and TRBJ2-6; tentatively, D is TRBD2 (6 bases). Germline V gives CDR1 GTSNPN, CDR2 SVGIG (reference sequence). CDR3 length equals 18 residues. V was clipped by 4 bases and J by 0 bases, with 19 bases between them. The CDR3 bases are TGTGCCTGGACCCTCAGGAGGGGAGTTAGCTCTGGGGCCAACGTCCTGACTTTC. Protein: CAWTLRRGVSSGANVLTF.

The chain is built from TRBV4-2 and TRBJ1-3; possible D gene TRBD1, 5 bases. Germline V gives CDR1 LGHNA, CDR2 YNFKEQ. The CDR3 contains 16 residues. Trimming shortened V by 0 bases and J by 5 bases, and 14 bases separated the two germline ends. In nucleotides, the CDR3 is TGTGCCAGCAGCCAAGACTTAGACAGAGTCCGAAACACCATATATTTT. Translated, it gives CASSQDLDRVRNTIYF.

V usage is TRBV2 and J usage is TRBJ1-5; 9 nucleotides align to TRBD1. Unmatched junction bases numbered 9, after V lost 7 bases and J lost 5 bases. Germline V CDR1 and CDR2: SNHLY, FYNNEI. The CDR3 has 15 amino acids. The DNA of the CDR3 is TGTGCCAGCAAAACAGGGGGCAGGTTGGATCAGCCCCAGCATTTT. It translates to CASKTGGRLDQPQHF.